One and the same sample provided the 17 T cell receptor beta chains below, sequenced in a study of early T cells in non-severe SARS-CoV-2 infection. TCRdb recomputed calls from the 5' RACE reads with MiXCR, one row per CDR3 protein. The sample has under 85,000 distinct CDR3 sequences; around 14% are singletons. Material for sequencing was whole blood. The source is an adult who was a healthcare worker with PCR-confirmed SARS-CoV-2 infection or an uninfected control (not recorded which).

This clonotype was seen ten or more times. Here the CDR3 DNA reads TGTGCCAGCAGTGAAGTTGCCCCGAACACCGGGGAGCTGTTTTTT. It yields the protein CASSEVAPNTGELFF. The chain combines TRBV2 with TRBJ2-2; D is uncertain. The CDR3 consists of 15 residues. V was shortened by 1 base and J by 0 bases, with 6 bases between the two germline ends. Germline CDR1 reads SNHLY; CDR2 reads FYNNEI.

This clonotype was seen more than once but under ten times. The genes are TRBV7-6 and TRBJ2-7; TRBD1 is a possible D gene (5 bases). Germline V gene data show CDR1 as SGHVS and CDR2 as FNYEAQ. This CDR3 region has 13 residues. Trimming took off 5 bases at V and 4 bases at J, with 12 bases between the two ends. In DNA, the CDR3 is TGTGCCAGCAGCCCTAGACAGAGGTACGAGCAGTACTTC. Translating it yields CASSPRQRYEQYF.

This clonotype came up a few times. This rearrangement joins TRBV5-5 to TRBJ2-1; D uncertain. V was shortened by 1 base and J by 0 bases, with 17 bases between the two germline ends. The CDR3 length is 18 residues. CDR1 is SGHKS and CDR2 is YYEKEE in the germline V gene (reference sequence). The CDR3 nucleotides read TGTGCCAGCAGCTTGTTTATAGGCAGCCAGAGCTCCTACAATGAGCAGTTCTTC. This encodes CASSLFIGSQSSYNEQFF.

This rearrangement joins TRBV3-1 to TRBJ2-3; D perhaps matches TRBD2 (5 bases). Trimming left V 4 bases short and J 3 bases short, with 8 bases between. The CDR3 consists of 13 residues. CDR1 LGHDT and CDR2 YNNKEL come from the germline V gene (reference sequence). CDR3 sequence (DNA): TGTGCCAGCAGCCCGCCGGGAACAGATACGCAGTATTTT. The encoded protein is CASSPPGTDTQYF.

Ten or more counts support this clonotype. The chain carries TRBV6-1 and TRBJ2-7, with 7 bases identical to TRBD2. V trimming: 3 bases; J trimming: 1 base; junction bases outside the gene matches: 3. CDR3 length: 14 residues. CDR1 and CDR2 (germline): MNHNS, SASEGT. Written as DNA, the CDR3 is TGTGCCAGCAGTGAGCGGGGACTATCCTACGAGCAGTACTTC. It yields the protein CASSERGLSYEQYF.

The chain has TRBV27 and TRBJ1-5; possibly TRBD1 for D (5 bases). Germline loops: CDR1 MNHEY, CDR2 SMNVEV (reference sequence). Trimming pared 2 bases from V and 1 base from J, leaving 9 bases between. The CDR3 extends over 15 amino acids. The CDR3 region is CASSLRGVSNQPQHF. Written as DNA, the CDR3 is TGTGCCAGCAGTTTACGGGGGGTGAGCAATCAGCCCCAGCATTTT.

This clonotype was picked up many times. This sequence joins TRBV3-1 and TRBJ1-1, with a weak D call TRBD1 (5 bases). The CDR3 is 14 residues long. Trimming pared 4 bases from V and 1 base from J, leaving 10 bases between. Germline V gives CDR1 LGHDT, CDR2 YNNKEL (reference sequence). For the CDR3, the DNA is TGTGCCAGCAGCCTAGGACAATCGAACACTGAAGCTTTCTTT. Its protein is CASSLGQSNTEAFF.

This clonotype was seen a handful of times. This chain uses TRBV10-2 with TRBJ1-4; no clear D. The CDR3 consists of 16 residues. Per germline, CDR1 WSHSY and CDR2 SAAADI. V lost 3 bases, J lost 8 bases, and 19 bases lay in between. The CDR3 loop is CASSDARLTEGEKLFF. Here the CDR3 DNA reads TGCGCCAGCAGTGACGCTCGGTTAACGGAAGGCGAAAAACTGTTTTTT.

The J gene is TRBJ2-3, the V gene TRBV7-3, with TRBD1 as a possible D gene (6 bases). The CDR3 runs to 13 residues. Germline V gene sequence: CDR1 SGHTA, CDR2 FQGTGA. Trimming removed 5 bases at V and 8 bases at J, with 14 bases between. The CDR3 coding sequence is TGTGCCAGCAGCCGATCAGGGGAAGGTACGCAGTATTTT. Protein: CASSRSGEGTQYF.

This chain uses TRBV9 with TRBJ2-2, with D perhaps matching TRBD1 (5 bases). The CDR3 is made up of 14 amino acids. Germline V gene data show CDR1 as SGDLS and CDR2 as YYNGEE. The V gene lost 0 bases and the J gene lost 7 bases, with 10 bases spanning the gap. The CDR3 DNA reads TGTGCCAGCAGCGTAGTCAGGGAAAGCGGGGAGCTGTTTTTT. Protein product: CASSVVRESGELFF. Based on the CDR3 plus reference TRBV9 and TRBJ2-2, the full variable domain is DSGVTQTPKHLITATGQRVTLRCSPRSGDLSVYWYQQSLDQGLQFLIQYYNGEERAKGNILERFSAQQFPDLHSELNLSSLELGDSALYFCASSVVRESGELFFGEGSRLTVL.

The V call is TRBV5-1, the J call TRBJ2-7; TRBD1 aligns across 8 bases. The junction had 5 bases not matched to a gene; V was cut back by 1 base and J by 2 bases. In germline, CDR1 is SGHRS, CDR2 YFSETQ. The CDR3 extends over 15 amino acids. CDR3 DNA: TGCGCCAGCAGCTTGCCGGGACAGGCCCCCTACGAGCAGTACTTC. Translation: CASSLPGQAPYEQYF.

This clonotype was counted a few times. The chain is built from TRBV7-9 and TRBJ2-5; no clear D. This CDR3 has 15 amino acids. V lost 1 base and J lost 1, with 10 bases in between. Germline V gives CDR1 SEHNR, CDR2 FQNEAQ (reference sequence). Here the CDR3 reads CASSLVPGIQETQYF. DNA for the CDR3: TGTGCCAGCAGCTTAGTGCCGGGTATCCAAGAGACCCAGTACTTC.

This clonotype was detected many times. The genes are TRBV19 and TRBJ2-4; no clear D gene. This CDR3 spans 14 amino acids. The germline gives CDR1 LNHDA, CDR2 SQIVND (reference sequence). The V and J ends lost 6 bases and 0 bases respectively, with 9 bases between them. The CDR3 nucleotides read TGTGCCAGTAGCCAACCGCTAGCCAAAAACATTCAGTACTTC. This sequence encodes CASSQPLAKNIQYF.

The sample holds many counts of this clonotype. This CDR3 is CASSTKGTGLQPQHF. The CDR3 nucleotides read TGTGCCAGTAGTACAAAAGGGACAGGGCTACAGCCCCAGCATTTT. This chain links TRBV19 with TRBJ1-5, with 9 bases that match TRBD1. CDR1 LNHDA and CDR2 SQIVND come from the germline V gene (reference sequence). The CDR3 is 15 residues long. The trim removed 4 bases at V and 7 bases at J, leaving 8 bases unmatched.

The chain couples TRBV7-9 to TRBJ2-3, with D possibly being TRBD1 or TRBD2 (5 bases each). The CDR3 sequence is 14 residues long. The V end lost 3 bases, the J end lost 3 bases, and 10 bases lay between the germline ends. Germline V gene lookup returns CDR1 SEHNR and CDR2 FQNEAQ (reference sequence). Here the CDR3 reads CASSFTGRTDTQYF. The CDR3 DNA reads TGTGCCAGCAGCTTTACGGGACGGACAGATACGCAGTATTTT.

This clonotype has more than one count but fewer than ten. This chain uses TRBV7-2 with TRBJ2-2; 7 nucleotides match TRBD2. This CDR3 region has 17 residues. Germline V gene lookup returns CDR1 SGHTA and CDR2 FQGNSA. V was clipped by 1 base and J by 4 bases; unmatched bases: 9. The CDR3 sequence: CASSLGGGPVSTGELFF. For the CDR3, the DNA is TGTGCCAGCAGCTTAGGGGGAGGGCCGGTGAGCACCGGGGAGCTGTTTTTT.

This clonotype was seen many times. V and J are TRBV7-3 and TRBJ2-2; D tentatively fits TRBD1 or TRBD2 (5 bases each). From germline, CDR1 is SGHTA and CDR2 FQGTGA. The V end lost 3 bases, the J end lost 3 bases, and 11 bases lay between the germline ends. The CDR3 is 15 residues long. This chain's CDR3 is CASSLSRDDTGELFF. DNA of the CDR3: TGTGCCAGCAGCTTGAGCAGGGACGACACCGGGGAGCTGTTTTTT.